Listed below are T cell receptor beta chains from one sample, sequenced in a study of T-cell memory formation after mild COVID-19. Via MiXCR, TCRdb re-called the 5' RACE reads, giving one row per CDR3 protein. In the table there are about 470,000 distinct CDR3 sequences, roughly 20% of which are singletons. The sequencing sample was made of PBMCs or a T cell subset sorted from them (not recorded which). The receptors come from an adult woman who had mild COVID-19 (a few samples of this study predate the infection). Cell type and time point are not known. Both conserved end residues are part of each CDR3. The D gene is left open where the match is weak. Size is omitted from some rows. Given values are once, few, many or a class for expanded clones.

V gene	J gene	D gene	clone size	CDR3 protein	CDR3 DNA
TRBV10-3	TRBJ2-3	TRBD2	few	CAISLFGGGAQDTQYF	TGTGCCATCAGCCTTTTCGGCGGGGGGGCTCAGGATACGCAGTATTTT
TRBV7-3	TRBJ2-5	TRBD2	NA	CASSLASGDVAQYF	TGTGCCAGCAGCTTAGCTAGCGGGGACGTGGCCCAGTACTTC
TRBV5-1	TRBJ2-1	TRBD2	once	CASSGGTSGGQPNRNEQFF	TGCGCCAGCAGCGGGGGGACTAGCGGGGGCCAACCGAATCGCAATGAGCAGTTCTTC
TRBV20-1	TRBJ2-5	NA	few	CSARDGRVISQTQYF	TGCAGTGCTAGAGATGGCAGGGTCATCTCGCAGACCCAGTACTTC
TRBV11-2	TRBJ2-1	TRBD2	few	CASSFGLAGSIYNEQFF	TGTGCCAGCAGCTTTGGACTAGCGGGATCTATCTACAATGAGCAGTTCTTC
TRBV7-2	TRBJ1-5	NA	NA	CASSLGRVLNQPQHF	TGTGCCAGCAGCTTAGGCCGGGTCTTAAATCAGCCCCAGCATTTT
TRBV5-5	TRBJ2-7	NA	few	CASQVRGAYEQYF	TGTGCCAGCCAAGTGCGAGGGGCCTACGAGCAGTACTTC
TRBV3-1	TRBJ2-7	TRBD1	once	CASSLPGQGPYF	TGTGCCAGCAGCCTCCCCGGACAGGGACCGTACTTC
TRBV18	TRBJ2-5	TRBD1	NA	CASSPSSAGGRETQYF	TGTGCCAGCTCACCATCTTCGGCAGGGGGTAGGGAGACCCAGTACTTC
TRBV12-3/TRBV12-4	TRBJ1-1	NA	NA	CASRGVNGVDTEAFF	TGTGCCAGCAGGGGGGTTAACGGTGTCGACACTGAAGCTTTCTTT
TRBV28	TRBJ2-2	TRBD1	few	CASSLHLTGGLNTGELFF	TGTGCCAGCAGTTTACATCTGACAGGGGGCCTGAACACCGGGGAGCTGTTTTTT
TRBV12-3/TRBV12-4	TRBJ2-3	TRBD2	many	CATLAGLYETDTQYF	TGTGCCACCCTAGCGGGTCTCTACGAGACAGATACGCAGTATTTT
TRBV6-1	TRBJ1-1	NA	few	CASTATGWSTEAFF	TGTGCCAGCACCGCGACGGGATGGAGCACTGAAGCTTTCTTT
TRBV30	TRBJ2-4	NA	NA	CAWSQEVAKNIQYF	TGTGCCTGGAGTCAGGAAGTAGCCAAAAACATTCAGTACTTC
TRBV5-1	TRBJ2-1	TRBD1	NA	CASRWDRGSDEQFF	TGCGCCAGCAGATGGGACAGGGGATCCGATGAGCAGTTCTTC
TRBV11-1	TRBJ2-1	NA	few	CASSSSGSGRYNEQFF	TGTGCCAGCAGCTCCTCCGGTAGCGGCAGATACAATGAGCAGTTCTTC
TRBV4-2	TRBJ2-7	NA	NA	CASSQERWDYEQYF	TGTGCCAGCAGCCAAGAACGGTGGGACTACGAGCAGTACTTC
TRBV9	TRBJ1-4	TRBD1	NA	CASSPRQGEGDEKLFF	TGTGCCAGCAGCCCTAGACAGGGGGAGGGTGATGAAAAACTGTTTTTT
TRBV5-4	TRBJ2-1	TRBD2	few	CASSVRTSGRDYNEQFF	TGTGCCAGCAGCGTTCGGACTAGCGGGAGGGACTACAATGAGCAGTTCTTC
TRBV20-1	TRBJ1-1	NA	few	CSALRGVVGITEAFF	TGCAGTGCTCTACGGGGTGTGGTGGGGATCACTGAAGCTTTCTTT
TRBV20-1	TRBJ2-3	TRBD2	NA	CSARTSARTDTQYF	TGCAGTGCTAGAACTAGCGCTCGCACAGATACGCAGTATTTT
TRBV12-3/TRBV12-4	TRBJ2-5	NA	NA	CASSSSSQTQETQYF	NA
TRBV19	TRBJ2-3	TRBD2	NA	CASSLPKLLAGGIRPDTQYF	TGTGCCAGTAGCCTCCCGAAGTTGCTAGCGGGGGGTATCCGCCCAGATACGCAGTATTTT
TRBV28	TRBJ2-7	TRBD2	few	CASSLWVSGSYEQYF	TGTGCCAGCAGTTTATGGGTTAGCGGGAGTTACGAGCAGTACTTC
TRBV7-2	TRBJ2-3	TRBD1	NA	CASSLDQGAQGQYF	TGTGCCAGCAGCTTAGACCAGGGGGCGCAGGGGCAGTATTTT
TRBV7-9	TRBJ1-4	NA	NA	CASSLEGTAGGEKLFF	TGTGCCAGCAGCTTAGAGGGGACGGCGGGCGGAGAAAAACTGTTTTTT
TRBV9	TRBJ1-1	NA	NA	CASSPGTTEAFF	TGTGCCAGCAGCCCAGGTACCACTGAAGCTTTCTTT
TRBV6-5	TRBJ2-7	NA	few	CASSPRPVRSSYEQYF	TGTGCCAGCAGTCCCCGCCCCGTAAGGAGCTCCTACGAGCAGTACTTC
TRBV20-1	TRBJ2-7	TRBD2	NA	CSAVSASGTYEQYF	TGCAGTGCTGTCTCCGCTAGCGGAACCTACGAGCAGTACTTC
TRBV9	TRBJ2-4	NA	many	CASSVVSDGPGAKNIQYF	TGTGCCAGCAGCGTAGTTAGCGATGGGCCTGGGGCCAAAAACATTCAGTACTTC
TRBV7-8	TRBJ2-1	NA	NA	CASSLAYYNEQFF	TGTGCCAGCAGCTTAGCGTACTACAATGAGCAGTTCTTC
TRBV20-1	TRBJ2-7	TRBD2	few	CSPEAGKSSYEQYF	TGCAGTCCAGAAGCGGGGAAAAGCTCCTACGAGCAGTACTTC
TRBV5-1	TRBJ2-7	TRBD2	NA	CASSPSAGGKYEQYF	TGCGCCAGCAGCCCCTCAGCGGGAGGGAAATACGAGCAGTACTTC
TRBV6-5	TRBJ1-1	TRBD1	NA	CASRTFQGAGEAFF	TGTGCCAGCAGGACATTCCAGGGGGCGGGTGAAGCTTTCTTT
TRBV4-1	TRBJ2-1	TRBD2	NA	CASSRVGRAGGPREQFF	TGCGCCAGCAGCCGGGTGGGGCGAGCGGGGGGGCCACGCGAGCAGTTCTTC
TRBV27	TRBJ2-1	NA	NA	CASSLYPQEQFF	TGTGCCAGCAGTTTATATCCCCAGGAGCAGTTCTTC
TRBV20-1	TRBJ2-7	TRBD1	NA	CSASNALTGEYEQYF	TGCAGTGCTAGTAACGCTCTGACAGGGGAATACGAGCAGTACTTC
TRBV7-9	TRBJ2-3	NA	few	CASRSSPGTQYF	TGTGCCAGCAGGTCCTCCCCGGGTACGCAGTATTTT